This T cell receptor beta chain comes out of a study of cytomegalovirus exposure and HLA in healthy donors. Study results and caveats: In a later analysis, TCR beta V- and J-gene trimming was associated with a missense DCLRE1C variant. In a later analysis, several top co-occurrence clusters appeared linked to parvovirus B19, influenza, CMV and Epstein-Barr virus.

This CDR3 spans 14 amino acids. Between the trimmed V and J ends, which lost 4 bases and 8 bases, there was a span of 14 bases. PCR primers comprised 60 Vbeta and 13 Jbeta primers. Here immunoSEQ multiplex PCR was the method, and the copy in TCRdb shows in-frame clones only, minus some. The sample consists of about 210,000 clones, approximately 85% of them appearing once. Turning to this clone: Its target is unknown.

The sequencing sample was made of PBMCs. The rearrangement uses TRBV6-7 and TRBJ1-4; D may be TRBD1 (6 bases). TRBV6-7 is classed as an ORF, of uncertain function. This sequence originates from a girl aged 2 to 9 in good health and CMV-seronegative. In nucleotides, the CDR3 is TGTGCCAGCAGTTCTCCAGGGGAGAGGGAAAAACTGTTTTTT. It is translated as CASSSPGEREKLFF.